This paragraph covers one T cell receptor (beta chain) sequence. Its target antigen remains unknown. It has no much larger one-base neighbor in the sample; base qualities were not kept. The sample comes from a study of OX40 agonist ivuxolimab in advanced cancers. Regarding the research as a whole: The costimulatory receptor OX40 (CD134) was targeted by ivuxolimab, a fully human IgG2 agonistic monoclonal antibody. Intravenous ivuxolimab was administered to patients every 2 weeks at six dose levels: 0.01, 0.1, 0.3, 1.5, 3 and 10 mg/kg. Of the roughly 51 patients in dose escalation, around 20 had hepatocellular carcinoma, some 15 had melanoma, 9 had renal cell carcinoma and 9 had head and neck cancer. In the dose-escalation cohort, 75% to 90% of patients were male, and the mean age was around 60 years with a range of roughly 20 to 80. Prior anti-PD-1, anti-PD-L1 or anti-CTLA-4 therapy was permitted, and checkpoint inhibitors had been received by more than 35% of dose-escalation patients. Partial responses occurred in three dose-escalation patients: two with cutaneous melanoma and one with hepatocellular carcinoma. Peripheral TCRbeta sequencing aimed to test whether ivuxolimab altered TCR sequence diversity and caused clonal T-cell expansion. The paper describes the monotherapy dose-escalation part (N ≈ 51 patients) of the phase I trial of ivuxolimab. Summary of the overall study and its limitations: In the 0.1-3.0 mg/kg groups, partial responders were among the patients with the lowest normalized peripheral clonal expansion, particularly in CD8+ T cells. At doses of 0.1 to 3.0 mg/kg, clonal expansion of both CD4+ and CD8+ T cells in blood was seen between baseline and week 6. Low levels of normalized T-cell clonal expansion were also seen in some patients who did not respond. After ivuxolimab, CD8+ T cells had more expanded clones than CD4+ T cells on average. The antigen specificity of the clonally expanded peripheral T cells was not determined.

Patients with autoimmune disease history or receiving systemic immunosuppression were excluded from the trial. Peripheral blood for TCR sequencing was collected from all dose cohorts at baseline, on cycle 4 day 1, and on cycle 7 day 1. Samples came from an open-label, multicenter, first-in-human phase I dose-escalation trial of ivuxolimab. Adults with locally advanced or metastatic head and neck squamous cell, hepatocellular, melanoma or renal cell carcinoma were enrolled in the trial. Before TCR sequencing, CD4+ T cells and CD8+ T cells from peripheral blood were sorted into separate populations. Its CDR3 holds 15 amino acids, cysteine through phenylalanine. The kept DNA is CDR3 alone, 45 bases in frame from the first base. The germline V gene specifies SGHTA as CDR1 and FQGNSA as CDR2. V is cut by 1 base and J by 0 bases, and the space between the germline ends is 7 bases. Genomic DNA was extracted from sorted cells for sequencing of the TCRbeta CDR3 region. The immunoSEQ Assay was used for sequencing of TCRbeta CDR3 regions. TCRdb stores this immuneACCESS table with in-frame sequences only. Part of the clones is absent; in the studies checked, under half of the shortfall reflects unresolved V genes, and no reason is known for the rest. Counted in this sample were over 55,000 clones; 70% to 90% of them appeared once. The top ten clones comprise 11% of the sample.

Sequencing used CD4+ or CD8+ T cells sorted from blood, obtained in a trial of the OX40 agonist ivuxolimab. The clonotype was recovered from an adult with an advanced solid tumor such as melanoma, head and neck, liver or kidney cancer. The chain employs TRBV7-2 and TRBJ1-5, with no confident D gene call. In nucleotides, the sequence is TGTGCCAGCAGCTTAGTCCGGAGTAGCAATCAGCCCCAGCATTTT. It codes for CASSLVRSSNQPQHF.